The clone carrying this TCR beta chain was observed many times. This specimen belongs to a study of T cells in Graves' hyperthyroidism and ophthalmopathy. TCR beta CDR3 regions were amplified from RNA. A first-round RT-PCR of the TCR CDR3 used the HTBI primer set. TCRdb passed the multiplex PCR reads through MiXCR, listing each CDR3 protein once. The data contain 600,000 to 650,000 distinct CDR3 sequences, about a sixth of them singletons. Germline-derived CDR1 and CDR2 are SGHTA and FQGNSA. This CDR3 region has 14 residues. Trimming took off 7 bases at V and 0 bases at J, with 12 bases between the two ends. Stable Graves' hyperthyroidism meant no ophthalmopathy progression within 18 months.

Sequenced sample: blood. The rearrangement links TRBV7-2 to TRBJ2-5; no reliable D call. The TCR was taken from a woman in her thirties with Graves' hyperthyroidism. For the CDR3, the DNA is TGTGCCAGCAAACAAGACCGGTACCAAGAGACCCAGTACTTC. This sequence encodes CASKQDRYQETQYF.